The next 4 T cell receptor beta chains were all read from a single sample in a study of T-cell reconstitution after alpha-beta-depleted transplantation in children. TCRbeta library preparation incorporated unique molecular identifiers. TCRdb re-called the PCR reads with MiXCR, one entry per CDR3 protein. The top ten hold roughly 30% of the sample, which has about a million distinct CDR3 sequences, roughly 29% seen once. Sequenced material: PBMCs, mostly from graft donor cells, taken 360 days after TCRalphabeta/CD19-depleted stem cell transplant. These receptors came from a boy in the first two years of life who had a stem cell transplant for SCID, so the T cells may come from the graft donor.

This clonotype was detected many times. The chain links TRBV20-1 to TRBJ2-3; D not certain. This CDR3 has 13 amino acids. Germline values: CDR1 DFQATT, CDR2 SNEGSKA (reference sequence). Trimming took off 3 bases at V and 0 bases at J, with 7 bases between the two ends. The CDR3 sequence is CSASGASTDTQYF. As DNA, the CDR3 is TGCAGTGCTAGCGGCGCTAGCACAGATACGCAGTATTTT.

This clonotype was counted between two and nine times. The chain recombines TRBV5-1 with TRBJ2-5, with D perhaps TRBD1 or TRBD2 (6 bases each). The germline V and J ends were trimmed by 7 bases and 2 bases, with 18 bases remaining between them. CDR1 is SGHRS and CDR2 is YFSETQ in the germline V gene. The CDR3 sequence is 15 residues long. CDR3: CASEGGNGKQETQYF. The CDR3 DNA sequence: TGCGCCAGCGAAGGGGGGAATGGAAAACAAGAGACCCAGTACTTC.

This clonotype was detected only a few times. This chain links TRBV12-3 or TRBV12-4 with TRBJ1-5; D is undetermined. The CDR3 has 16 amino acids. Trimming left V 3 bases short and J 6 bases short, with 18 bases between. CDR3 loop: CASSLSGISTGQPQHF. CDR3 nucleotide sequence: TGTGCCAGCAGTTTGAGTGGGATCAGTACGGGTCAGCCCCAGCATTTT.

This chain uses TRBV7-9 with TRBJ2-7, with D unclear. CDR1 and CDR2 (germline): SEHNR, FQNEAQ (reference sequence). The CDR3 extends over 15 amino acids. Trimming cost V 5 bases and J 2 bases, with 16 bases left between them. CDR3 in amino acids: CASSQSHSPTYEQYF. Here the CDR3 DNA reads TGTGCCAGCAGCCAATCGCACAGCCCCACCTACGAGCAGTACTTC.